This T cell receptor (beta chain) was recovered during a study of beta chain features in type 1 diabetes. This CDR3 is built from 15 residues. CDR1 is MNHNS and CDR2 is SASEGT in the germline V gene. Losses at the gene ends were 1 base for V and 3 bases for J; bases not matched to a gene: 1. Averaging roughly 100 mL, one heparinised blood draw was given by each donor. The count of this clone is one. Its antigen is as yet unknown. Expressed TCRB transcripts were sequenced because the isolated RNA had all been reverse transcribed beforehand. Sequencing was performed with immunoSEQ multiplex PCR; in TCRdb, only in-frame clones are kept and a portion is missing. The repertoire holds about 340,000 clones, with approximately 12% as singletons. General study points: Type 1 diabetes patients had moderately but significantly shorter TCRB CDR3s in all four CD4+ subsets.

This clonotype was obtained from a woman in her late teens or twenties with type 1 diabetes. The rearrangement links TRBV6-1 to TRBJ1-1; 11 nucleotides agree with TRBD1. Sequencing was done on a sample of naive CD4+ T cells from blood. CDR3 residues: CASSEEGQGDTEAFF. CDR3 bases: TGTGCCAGCAGTGAAGAGGGACAGGGGGACACTGAAGCTTTCTTT.